This TCR beta chain was sequenced for a study of T cells in Graves' hyperthyroidism and ophthalmopathy. The investigators amplified TCR beta CDR3 regions from RNA transcripts. HTBI primers drove first-round RT-PCR of the TCR CDR3. TCRdb used MiXCR to reprocess the multiplex PCR reads, holding one entry per CDR3 protein. The sample includes 540,000 or so distinct CDR3 sequences, around 42% seen only once; the top ten take 19%. Ten or more counts support this clonotype. From germline, CDR1 is DFQATT and CDR2 SNEGSKA (reference sequence). The CDR3 has 13 amino acids. The V end was cut by 6 bases, the J end by 3 bases, with 15 bases between.

The TCR was taken from an adult woman with Graves' disease, either hyperthyroidism or ophthalmopathy (not recorded which). The sequenced material came from peripheral blood or thyroid tissue (not recorded which). The chain recombines TRBV20-1 with TRBJ2-7, with TRBD1 as a possible D gene (5 bases). The CDR3 is CSARTGVLYEQYF. In DNA form, the CDR3 reads TGCAGTGCCCGTACAGGAGTTCTCTACGAGCAGTACTTC.